This T cell receptor (beta chain) was found in a study of T cells after posttransplantation cyclophosphamide (dated by TCRdb to 2016 to 2018). About the full investigation: T cell repertoire reconstitution was tracked by TRB sequencing after myeloablative bone marrow transplantation in which posttransplantation cyclophosphamide was used as GVHD prophylaxis. Antigen receptor sequencing covered samples from some 36 PTCy-treated patients and around 15 of their related bone marrow donors. Blood from all 30 or so PTCy patients with 1-year posttransplant specimens was subjected to TRB sequencing. Up to 3 additional blood samples from 2 to 5.2 years after transplant were also TRB-sequenced in 3 patients, as was pretransplant blood from 4 patients. TRA and TRB clonality were tightly correlated in 9 or 10 samples, so subsequent TCR analyses focused on TRB only. Public TRB sequences were checked against a database of over 3,000 sequences associated with responses to pathogens, tumor antigens, self-antigens and alloantigens.

TRB sequencing was run on genomic DNA with either the immunoSEQ assay at survey resolution or the hsTCRB kit. The authors' analysis ran thus. The immunoSEQ software handled the initial read processing, while the LymphoSeq R package was used for the repertoire analyses. Clonality was calculated as 1 minus normalized Shannon entropy, and the Gini coefficient was also calculated for each TRB dataset. To infer phenotypes in unsorted samples, TRB sequences from sorted subsets of the recipient or donor were mapped onto the unsorted samples of the same recipient. This is the immuneACCESS table as TCRdb keeps it, with only in-frame sequences that have V and J called. A part of the clones is gone; compared with another copy, unresolved V genes explain less than half, and the rest is unexplained. V, J and clone size derive from that table, while D and trimming were established from the DNA sequence. In this sample the table shows about 16,000 clones, less than 95% of which occur a single time. The ten largest clones add up to 0.27% of the sample.

To count as naive, T cells had to be viable CD3+CD4+ or CD3+CD8+ cells with a CCR7+CD45RA+CD45RO-CD95-CD27+CD28+ profile. On the day of marrow donation, related bone marrow donors gave peripheral blood samples. Peripheral blood and bone marrow mononuclear cells were isolated by Ficoll-Hypaque density centrifugation and were cryopreserved. CD4+ and CD8+ T cells, including naive and memory subsets, were sorted by FACS using a FACSAria II. Concerning this clone: Its antigen has not been determined. Within one base of it there is no much larger clone, and no base qualities were kept.

The cysteine opens and the phenylalanine closes a CDR3 of 16 amino acids. Only CDR3 DNA remains: 48 bases, in frame from the first base. The germline V gene supplies CDR1 SGHTA and CDR2 FQGTGA. After removal of 5 bases from V and 6 bases from J, the junction retains 8 bases not matched to a gene. Overall results and qualifications from the work: Donor-recipient similarity was low at 1-2 months but rose over the first year, and later blood repertoires were often dominated by donor CD8+ memory clones. The TRB repertoires of T cells infiltrating skin or the GI tract showed only limited overlap with the TRB repertoires found in blood. Across 35 to 45 patients, TRB clonality was highly associated with recipient CMV seropositivity and CMV reactivation, and diversity in PTCy patients was similar to diversity in CNI/methotrexate controls.

The sequenced sample was naive CD4+ T cells sorted from blood. This receptor was identified in a woman in her forties or fifties in good health and a related stem cell transplant donor. The receptor chain draws on TRBV7-3 and TRBJ2-2, with 11 bases matching TRBD2. The DNA sequence is TGTGCCAGCAGCATGACTAGCGGGAAGCCACCCGGGGAGCTGTTTTTT. The translation is CASSMTSGKPPGELFF.